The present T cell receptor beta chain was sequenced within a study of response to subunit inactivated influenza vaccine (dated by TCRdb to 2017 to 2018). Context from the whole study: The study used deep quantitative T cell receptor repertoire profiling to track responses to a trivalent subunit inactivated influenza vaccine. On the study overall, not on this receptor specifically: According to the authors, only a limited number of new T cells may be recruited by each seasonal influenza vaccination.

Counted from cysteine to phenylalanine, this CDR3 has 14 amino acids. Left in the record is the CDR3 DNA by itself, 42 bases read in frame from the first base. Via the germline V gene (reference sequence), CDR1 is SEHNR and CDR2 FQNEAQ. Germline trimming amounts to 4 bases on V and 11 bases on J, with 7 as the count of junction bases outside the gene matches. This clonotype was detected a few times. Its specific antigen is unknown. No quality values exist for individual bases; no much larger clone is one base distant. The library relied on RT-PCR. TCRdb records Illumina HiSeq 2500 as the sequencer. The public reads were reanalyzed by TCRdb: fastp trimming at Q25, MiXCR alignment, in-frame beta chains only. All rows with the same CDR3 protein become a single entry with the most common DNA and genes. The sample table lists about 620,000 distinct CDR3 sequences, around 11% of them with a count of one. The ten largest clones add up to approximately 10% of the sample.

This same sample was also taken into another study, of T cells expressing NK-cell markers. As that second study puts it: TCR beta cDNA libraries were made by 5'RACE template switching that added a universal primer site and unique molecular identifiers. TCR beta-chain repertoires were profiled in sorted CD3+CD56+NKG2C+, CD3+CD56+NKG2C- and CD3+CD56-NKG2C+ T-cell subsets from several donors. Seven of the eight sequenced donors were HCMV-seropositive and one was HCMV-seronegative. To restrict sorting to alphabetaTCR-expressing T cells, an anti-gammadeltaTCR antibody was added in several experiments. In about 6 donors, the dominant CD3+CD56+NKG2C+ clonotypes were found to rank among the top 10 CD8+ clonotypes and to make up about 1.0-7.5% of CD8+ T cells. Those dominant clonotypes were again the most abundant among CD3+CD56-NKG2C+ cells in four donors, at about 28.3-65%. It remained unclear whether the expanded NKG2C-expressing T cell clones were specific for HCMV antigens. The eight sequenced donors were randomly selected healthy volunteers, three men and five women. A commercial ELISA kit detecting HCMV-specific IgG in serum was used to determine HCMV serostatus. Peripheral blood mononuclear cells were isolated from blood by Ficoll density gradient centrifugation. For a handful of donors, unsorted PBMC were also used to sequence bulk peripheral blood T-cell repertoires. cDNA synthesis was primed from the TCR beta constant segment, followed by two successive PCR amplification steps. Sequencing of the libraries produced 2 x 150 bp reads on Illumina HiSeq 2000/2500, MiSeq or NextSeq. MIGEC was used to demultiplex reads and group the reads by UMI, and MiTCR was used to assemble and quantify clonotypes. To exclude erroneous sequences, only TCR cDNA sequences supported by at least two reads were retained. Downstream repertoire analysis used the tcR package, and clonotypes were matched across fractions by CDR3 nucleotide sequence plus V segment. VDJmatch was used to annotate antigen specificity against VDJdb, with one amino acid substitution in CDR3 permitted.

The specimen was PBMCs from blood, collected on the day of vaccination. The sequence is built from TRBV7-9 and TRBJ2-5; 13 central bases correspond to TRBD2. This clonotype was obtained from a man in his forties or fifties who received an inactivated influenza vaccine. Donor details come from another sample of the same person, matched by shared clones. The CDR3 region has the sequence CASSSGTSGEIQYF. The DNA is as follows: TGTGCCAGCAGCTCCGGGACTAGCGGGGAGATACAGTACTTC.